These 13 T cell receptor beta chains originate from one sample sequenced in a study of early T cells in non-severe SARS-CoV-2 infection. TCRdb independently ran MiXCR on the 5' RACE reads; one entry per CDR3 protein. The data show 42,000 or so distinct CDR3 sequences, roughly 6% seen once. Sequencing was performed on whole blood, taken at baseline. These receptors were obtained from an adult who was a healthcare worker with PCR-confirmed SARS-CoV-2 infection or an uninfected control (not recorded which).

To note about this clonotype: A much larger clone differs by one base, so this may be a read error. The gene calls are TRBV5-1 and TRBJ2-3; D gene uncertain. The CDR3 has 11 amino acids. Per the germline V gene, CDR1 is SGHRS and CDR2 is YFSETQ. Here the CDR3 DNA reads TGCACCAGCAGCAAGCAAGATACGCAGTATTTT. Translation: CTSSKQDTQYF.

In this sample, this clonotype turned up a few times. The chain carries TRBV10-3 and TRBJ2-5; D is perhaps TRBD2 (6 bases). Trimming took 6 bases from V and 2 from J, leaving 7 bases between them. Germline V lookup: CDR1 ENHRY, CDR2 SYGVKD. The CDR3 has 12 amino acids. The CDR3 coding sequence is TGTGCCATCAGCGGGGGTCAAGAGACCCAGTACTTC. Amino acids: CAISGGQETQYF.

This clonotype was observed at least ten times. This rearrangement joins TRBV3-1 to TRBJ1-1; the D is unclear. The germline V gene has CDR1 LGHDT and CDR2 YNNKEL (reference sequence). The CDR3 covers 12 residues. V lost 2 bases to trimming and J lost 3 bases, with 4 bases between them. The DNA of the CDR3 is TGTGCCAGCAGCCAACGGTACACTGAAGCTTTCTTT. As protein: CASSQRYTEAFF.

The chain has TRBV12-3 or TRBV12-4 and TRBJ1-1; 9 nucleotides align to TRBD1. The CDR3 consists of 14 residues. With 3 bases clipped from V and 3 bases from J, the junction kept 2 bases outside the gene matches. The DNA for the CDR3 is TGTGCCAGCAGTTTGGGACAGGGATACACTGAAGCTTTCTTT. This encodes CASSLGQGYTEAFF.

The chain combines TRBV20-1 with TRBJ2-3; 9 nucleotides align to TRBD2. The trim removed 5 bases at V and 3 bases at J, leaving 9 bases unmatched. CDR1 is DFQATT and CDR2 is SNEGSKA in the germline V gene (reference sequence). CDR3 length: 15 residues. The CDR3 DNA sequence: TGCAGTGCTCACTCCGGGACTAGCAAAACAGATACGCAGTATTTT. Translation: CSAHSGTSKTDTQYF.

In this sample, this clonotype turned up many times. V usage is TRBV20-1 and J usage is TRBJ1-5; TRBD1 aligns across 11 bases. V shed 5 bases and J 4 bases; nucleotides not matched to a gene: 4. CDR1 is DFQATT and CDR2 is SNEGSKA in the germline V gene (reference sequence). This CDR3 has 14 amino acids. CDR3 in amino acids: CSADGQGANQPQHF. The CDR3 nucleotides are TGCAGTGCTGACGGACAGGGGGCAAATCAGCCCCAGCATTTT.

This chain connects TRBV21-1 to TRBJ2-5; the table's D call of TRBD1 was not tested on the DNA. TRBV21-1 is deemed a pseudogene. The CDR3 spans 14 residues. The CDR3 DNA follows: TGTGCCAGCAGCAAAGTCGGGGGTCAAGAGACCCAGTACTTC. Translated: CASSKVGGQETQYF.

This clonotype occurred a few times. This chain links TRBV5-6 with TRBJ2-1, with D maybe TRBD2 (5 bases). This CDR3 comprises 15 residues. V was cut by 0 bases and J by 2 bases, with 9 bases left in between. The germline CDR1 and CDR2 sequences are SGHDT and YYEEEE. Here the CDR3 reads CASSLVRAAYNEQFF. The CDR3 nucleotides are TGTGCCAGCAGCTTGGTAAGAGCGGCCTACAATGAGCAGTTCTTC.

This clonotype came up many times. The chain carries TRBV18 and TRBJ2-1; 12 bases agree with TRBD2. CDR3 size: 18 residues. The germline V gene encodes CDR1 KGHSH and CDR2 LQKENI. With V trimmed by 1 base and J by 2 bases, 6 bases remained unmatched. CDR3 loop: CASSPLVASGGAYNEQFF. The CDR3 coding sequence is TGTGCCAGCTCACCACTTGTGGCTAGCGGGGGGGCCTACAATGAGCAGTTCTTC.

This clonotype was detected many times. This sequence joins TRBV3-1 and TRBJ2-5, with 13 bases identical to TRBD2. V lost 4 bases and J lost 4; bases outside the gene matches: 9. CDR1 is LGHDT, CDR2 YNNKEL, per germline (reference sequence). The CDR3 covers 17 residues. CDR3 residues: CASSPMPGLAGAETQYF. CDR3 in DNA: TGTGCCAGCAGCCCGATGCCCGGACTAGCGGGGGCAGAGACCCAGTACTTC.

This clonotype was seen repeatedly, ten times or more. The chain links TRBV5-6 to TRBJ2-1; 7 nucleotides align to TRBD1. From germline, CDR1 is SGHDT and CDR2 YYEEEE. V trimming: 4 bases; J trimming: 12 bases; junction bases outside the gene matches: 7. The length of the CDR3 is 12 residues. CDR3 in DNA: TGTGCCAGCAGCAGGGACAGCCCGGCGCAGTTCTTC. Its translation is CASSRDSPAQFF.

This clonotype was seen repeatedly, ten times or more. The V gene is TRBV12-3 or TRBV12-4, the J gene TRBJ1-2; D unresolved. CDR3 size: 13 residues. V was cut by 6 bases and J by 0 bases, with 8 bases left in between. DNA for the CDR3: TGTGCCAGCAGAGAATTTTCTAACTATGGCTACACCTTC. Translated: CASREFSNYGYTF.

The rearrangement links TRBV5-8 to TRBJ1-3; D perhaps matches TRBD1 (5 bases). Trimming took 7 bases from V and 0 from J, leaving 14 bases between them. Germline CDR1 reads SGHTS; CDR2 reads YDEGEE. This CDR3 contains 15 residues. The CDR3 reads CASSRGPLSGNTIYF. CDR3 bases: TGTGCCAGCTCCCGGGGACCGCTCTCTGGAAACACCATATATTTT.